This T cell receptor (beta chain) was documented in a study of T cell responses to AZD1222 COVID-19 vaccine. The study's findings and limits: Spike-specific TCR breadth and depth were elevated following two AZD1222 doses. Along spike, vaccine-associated CD4 TCRs were found throughout, with dominance at 160-218 and 743-854. It should be noted that donors were predominantly white British and more often female, and clonal diversity was possibly underestimated. Targeting of unmutated variant regions was reportedly seen in nearly half of spike-specific TCRs.

Profiling relied on immunoSEQ multiplex PCR, and the TCRdb table lists in-frame clones only, not all of them. The repertoire holds approximately 100,000 clones, roughly 90% seen once, with roughly 1.1% in the top ten. Notes on this clone: What it recognizes is unknown.

This specimen was peripheral blood, taken on day 0 of AZD1222 vaccination. The sequence derives from an adult in good health.

CDR3 sequence reads: CASSLNGNYGYTF. CDR3 sequence (DNA): TGTGCCAGCAGTTTAAATGGGAACTATGGCTACACCTTC. The chain combines TRBV28 with TRBJ1-2; D is undetermined. The germline gives CDR1 MDHEN, CDR2 SYDVKM. The V end lost 2 bases, the J end lost 2 bases, and 6 bases lay between the germline ends. This CDR3 has 13 residues.